This TCR beta chain was retrieved from a study of blood T cell repertoires in COVID-19. In the study overall: The origin of the acute and convalescent COVID-19 samples was the United States, Italy and Spain. In each case, the material was cDNA or gDNA derived from T cells, B-cell-depleted T cells, or PBMCs.

J gave up 7 bases and V 3 bases, and 5 bases lay outside the gene matches. The germline V gene encodes CDR1 LNHDA and CDR2 SQIVND (reference sequence). This CDR3 contains 14 residues. Seattle patients were enrolled while actively infected and followed longitudinally. As processed by the authors: Quantification of nucleated cells was approximated via reference gene primer amplification. The repertoire was sequenced with immunoSEQ multiplex PCR; TCRdb's copy has only in-frame clones and lacks some. V and J calls and clone size are those listed in that table; D and trimming were worked out from the DNA. The sample shows about 150,000 clones, approximately 85% of them seen only once.

The chain combines TRBV19 with TRBJ2-4, with 8 positions matching TRBD1. The TCR sequence derives from a man aged 55 to 69 with COVID-19, enrolled during active disease. The sample consisted of peripheral blood. The CDR3 protein is CASSIQTGVNIQYF. The CDR3, as DNA: TGTGCCAGTAGTATTCAGACAGGGGTGAACATTCAGTACTTC.